This TCR beta chain was recovered during a study of blood T cell repertoires in COVID-19. Whole-study context: The origin of the acute and convalescent COVID-19 samples was the United States, Italy and Spain. T cells, B-cell-depleted T cells, or PBMCs supplied cDNA or gDNA.

In the original workflow: Amplified reference gene primers provided the basis for estimating nucleated cell counts. Only in-frame clones appear in the TCRdb table, and some are missing; sequencing was by immunoSEQ multiplex PCR. V, J and clone size are taken as reported in that table, and D and trimming were inferred from the DNA itself. The sample carries about 58,000 clones, about 85% recorded once. J lost 3 bases, V lost 6 bases, and 10 bases had no gene match. This CDR3 region has 15 residues. Germline V gives CDR1 SGHNT, CDR2 YYREEE (reference sequence). The source material was peripheral blood. This TCR derives from a woman aged 70-85 years with active COVID-19. The chain employs TRBV5-4 and TRBJ2-3, with 7 bases matching TRBD2. CDR3 region: CASTKAGEGTDTQYF. CDR3 bases: TGTGCCAGCACAAAGGCGGGGGAAGGGACAGATACGCAGTATTTT.